The clone carrying this TCR beta chain was seen only a few times. The length of the CDR3 is 15 residues. CDR1 is MNHEY and CDR2 is SMNVEV in the germline V gene (reference sequence). The V and J ends lost 2 bases and 2 bases, in that order; junction bases with no gene match: 4. With sequencing, the targeted depth ranged from 1 in 200,000 to 1 in 1 million T cells. Libraries were prepared by immunoSEQ multiplex PCR; TCRdb keeps only in-frame clonotypes and omits some of them. The table has more than 8,000 clones, under 65% seen once. The data were taken from a study of cytotoxic CD8 clonotypes in ibrutinib-treated CLL. Across the study: Complete response was seen in 2 patients and partial in about 24; about twelve progressed and roughly 15 stayed remitted after a median around 68 months.

Here the sequenced sample was PBMCs, taken before ibrutinib treatment. This TCR derives from a human donor with chronic lymphocytic leukemia. The chain joins TRBV27 to TRBJ2-7, with 9 bases identical to TRBD2. The CDR3 here is CASSLETSGTYEQYF. The CDR3 DNA is TGTGCCAGCAGTTTAGAGACTAGCGGAACCTACGAGCAGTACTTC.